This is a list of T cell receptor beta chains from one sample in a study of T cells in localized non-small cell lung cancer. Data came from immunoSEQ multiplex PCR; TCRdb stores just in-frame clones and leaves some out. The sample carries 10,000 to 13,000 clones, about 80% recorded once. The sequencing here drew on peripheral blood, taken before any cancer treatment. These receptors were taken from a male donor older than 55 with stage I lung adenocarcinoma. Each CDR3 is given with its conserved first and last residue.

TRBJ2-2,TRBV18,CASSRTGQGGTGELFF
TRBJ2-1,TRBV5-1,CASSLTGGSGWEQFF
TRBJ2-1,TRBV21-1,CASSNTLGTCLNEQFF
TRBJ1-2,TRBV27,CASSSYRGLGYTF
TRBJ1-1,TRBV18,CASSIGRGNTEAFF
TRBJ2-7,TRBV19,CASSIAGTGLTYEQYF
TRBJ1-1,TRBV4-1,CASSQGQNTEAFF
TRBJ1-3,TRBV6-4,CASSADSTHSGNTIYF
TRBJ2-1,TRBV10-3,CAIRAQAGLQSEQFF
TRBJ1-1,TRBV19,CASGLQAFF
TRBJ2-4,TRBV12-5,CASGTDEGQAKNIQYF
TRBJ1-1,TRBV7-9,CASSETLVNTEAFF
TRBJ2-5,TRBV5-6,CASSLIVGPRETQYF
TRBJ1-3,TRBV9,CASSVGGNTIYF
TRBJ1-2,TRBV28,CASRRQGAPGYTF
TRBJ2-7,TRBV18,CASSPTGIEQYF
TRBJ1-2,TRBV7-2,CASSPLPLGTGGVGYTF
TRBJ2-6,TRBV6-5,CASSGRSSGANVLTF
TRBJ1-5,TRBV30,CAWIRTGKQPQHF
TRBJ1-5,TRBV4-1,CASSQVGRGPNQPQHF
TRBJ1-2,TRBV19,CASSIPATQRRGYTF
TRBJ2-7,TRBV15,CATSIDLSYEQYF
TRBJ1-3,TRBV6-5,CASNTGGSGNTIYF
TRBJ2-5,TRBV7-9,CASSPKRLAGVQETQYF
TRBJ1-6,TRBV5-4,CASSQEWRVAQNSPLHF
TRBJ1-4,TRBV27,CASSLNGKLFF
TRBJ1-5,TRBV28,CASRSGLNQPQHF
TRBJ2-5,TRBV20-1,CSALRETQYF
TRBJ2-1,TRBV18,CASSPLRTENYNEQFF
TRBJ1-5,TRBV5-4,CASSARGNSNQPQHF
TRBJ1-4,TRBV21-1,CASWREKLFF
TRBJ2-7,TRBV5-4,CASSSQGTLYEQYF
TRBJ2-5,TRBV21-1,CASPKRGKGAGWETQYF
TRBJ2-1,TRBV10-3,CAISGPEVGNEQFF
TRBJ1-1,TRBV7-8,CASSLVLGTGRAFF
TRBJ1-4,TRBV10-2,CASSPSGTAREKLFF
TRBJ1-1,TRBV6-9,CASSFGAGWTEAFF